Listed below are T cell receptor beta chains from one sample, sequenced in a study of cytomegalovirus exposure and HLA in healthy donors. Data came from immunoSEQ multiplex PCR; TCRdb stores just in-frame clones and leaves some out. The table counts 150,000 to 200,000 clones; less than 6.5% lies in the top ten. Input material: PBMCs. The receptors come from a man aged 25-45 years in good health and CMV-seronegative. Each CDR3 is given with its conserved first and last residue. The D gene is left open where the match is weak.

d_call: NA; v_call: TRBV10-3; j_call: TRBJ2-7; cdr3_nt: TGTGCCATCAGCCCTTTTGTGGGGGGGGCTGACGAGCAGTACTTC; cdr3_aa: CAISPFVGGADEQYF
d_call: NA; v_call: TRBV9; j_call: TRBJ1-2; cdr3_nt: TGTGCCAGCTCCGAATCCGGTAGTAACTATGGCTACACCTTC; cdr3_aa: CASSESGSNYGYTF
d_call: TRBD1; v_call: TRBV30; j_call: TRBJ1-4; cdr3_nt: TGTGCCTGGAGGAATCCCCCAGGGGGAGGCGAAAAACTGTTTTTT; cdr3_aa: CAWRNPPGGGEKLFF
d_call: TRBD1; v_call: TRBV27; j_call: TRBJ1-4; cdr3_nt: TGTGCCAGCAGTTTGTATGGACAGGGGGAGGAAAAACTGTTTTTT; cdr3_aa: CASSLYGQGEEKLFF
d_call: NA; v_call: TRBV19; j_call: TRBJ1-1; cdr3_nt: TGTGCCAGTATGGCGCAGGATAACACTGAAGCTTTCTTT; cdr3_aa: CASMAQDNTEAFF
d_call: NA; v_call: TRBV13; j_call: TRBJ2-2; cdr3_nt: TGTGCCAGCAGCTTTGAGGTAGCCGGGGAGCTGTTTTTT; cdr3_aa: CASSFEVAGELFF
d_call: TRBD1; v_call: TRBV19; j_call: TRBJ2-7; cdr3_nt: TGTGCCAGTAGTCGTCCGGGACAGGGGAGCTACGAGCAGTACTTC; cdr3_aa: CASSRPGQGSYEQYF
d_call: TRBD2; v_call: TRBV27; j_call: TRBJ2-1; cdr3_nt: TGTGCCAGCAGTCCGGGACTAGCGGGAGGTTTTAATGAGCAGTTCTTC; cdr3_aa: CASSPGLAGGFNEQFF
d_call: NA; v_call: TRBV5-5; j_call: TRBJ1-1; cdr3_nt: TGTGCCAGCAGCTCAACTACAGGGTCTGAAGCTTTCTTT; cdr3_aa: CASSSTTGSEAFF
d_call: TRBD2; v_call: TRBV28; j_call: TRBJ2-7; cdr3_nt: TGTGCCAGCAGTTCTAGTAGCGGGTACTCCTACGAGCAGTACTTC; cdr3_aa: CASSSSSGYSYEQYF
d_call: TRBD1; v_call: TRBV27; j_call: TRBJ2-5; cdr3_nt: TGTGCCAGCGCTACAGGGGGCTTTGGAGAGACCCAGTACTTC; cdr3_aa: CASATGGFGETQYF
d_call: TRBD1; v_call: TRBV7-8; j_call: TRBJ1-2; cdr3_nt: TGTGCCAGCAGCCCGAGGACAGGGGGCTATGGCTACACCTTC; cdr3_aa: CASSPRTGGYGYTF
d_call: TRBD1; v_call: TRBV2; j_call: TRBJ1-5; cdr3_nt: TGTGCCAGCAGCTCCCGGACAGGTAGCAATCAGCCCCAGCATTTT; cdr3_aa: CASSSRTGSNQPQHF
d_call: TRBD1; v_call: TRBV5-6; j_call: TRBJ1-4; cdr3_nt: TGTGCCAGCAGCTCCTTAAGACAGGGATGGGAAAAACTGTTTTTT; cdr3_aa: CASSSLRQGWEKLFF
d_call: NA; v_call: TRBV29-1; j_call: TRBJ1-2; cdr3_nt: TGCAGCGTTGAGCAGGGTTGGGACTATGGCTACACCTTC; cdr3_aa: CSVEQGWDYGYTF
d_call: NA; v_call: TRBV6-6; j_call: TRBJ1-5; cdr3_nt: TGTGCCAGCAGACCCGGACAGCGGGGTCAGCCCCAGCATTTT; cdr3_aa: CASRPGQRGQPQHF
d_call: NA; v_call: TRBV6-1; j_call: TRBJ1-2; cdr3_nt: TGTGCCAGCCAGGGTATTTGGGTTTCTAACTATGGCTACACCTTC; cdr3_aa: CASQGIWVSNYGYTF
d_call: TRBD2; v_call: TRBV27; j_call: TRBJ2-3; cdr3_nt: TGTGCCAGCAGTTCCCAAATACTAGCGGGAGTAGGGGATACGCAGTATTTT; cdr3_aa: CASSSQILAGVGDTQYF
d_call: TRBD2; v_call: TRBV4-3; j_call: TRBJ2-2; cdr3_nt: TGCGCCAGCAGCCAAGCCGGGACTAGCGGGGGCCGAAACACCGGGGAGCTGTTTTTT; cdr3_aa: CASSQAGTSGGRNTGELFF
d_call: TRBD2; v_call: TRBV19; j_call: TRBJ2-3; cdr3_nt: TGTGCCAGTAGTACCCCGGGACTAGCGGGAATAGGAGATACGCAGTATTTT; cdr3_aa: CASSTPGLAGIGDTQYF
d_call: NA; v_call: TRBV5-1; j_call: TRBJ1-1; cdr3_nt: TGCGCCAGCAGCCGGGACATTCCGAACACTGAAGCTTTCTTT; cdr3_aa: CASSRDIPNTEAFF
d_call: NA; v_call: TRBV6-1; j_call: TRBJ1-2; cdr3_nt: TGTGCCAGCAGTGACGAGGCCGCCGGGTCTCGCATTAATGGCTACACCTTC; cdr3_aa: CASSDEAAGSRINGYTF
d_call: NA; v_call: TRBV5-1; j_call: TRBJ2-1; cdr3_nt: TGCGCCAGCAGCTTGGATACTGGAGTCTCGAGGAATGAGCAGTTCTTC; cdr3_aa: CASSLDTGVSRNEQFF
d_call: NA; v_call: TRBV19; j_call: TRBJ1-6; cdr3_nt: TGTGCCAGTAGTATGACCGGGGGAGGGTTGGATTCACCCCTCCACTTT; cdr3_aa: CASSMTGGGLDSPLHF
d_call: NA; v_call: TRBV5-6; j_call: TRBJ1-1; cdr3_nt: TGTGCCAGCAGCTACCGGGACACCCGCACTGAAGCTTTCTTT; cdr3_aa: CASSYRDTRTEAFF
d_call: TRBD1; v_call: TRBV6-5; j_call: TRBJ2-1; cdr3_nt: TGTGCCAGCTCCGGACAGGGCGGTGAGCAGTTCTTC; cdr3_aa: CASSGQGGEQFF
d_call: TRBD1; v_call: TRBV5-1; j_call: TRBJ1-6; cdr3_nt: TGCGCCAGCAGCCCGGGACAGGGGGGAACCGGAGTTGTCCTCCACTTT; cdr3_aa: CASSPGQGGTGVVLHF
d_call: NA; v_call: TRBV9; j_call: TRBJ1-1; cdr3_nt: TGTGCCAGCAGCGTAGTAGAGGGCTGGGACACTGAAGCTTTCTTT; cdr3_aa: CASSVVEGWDTEAFF